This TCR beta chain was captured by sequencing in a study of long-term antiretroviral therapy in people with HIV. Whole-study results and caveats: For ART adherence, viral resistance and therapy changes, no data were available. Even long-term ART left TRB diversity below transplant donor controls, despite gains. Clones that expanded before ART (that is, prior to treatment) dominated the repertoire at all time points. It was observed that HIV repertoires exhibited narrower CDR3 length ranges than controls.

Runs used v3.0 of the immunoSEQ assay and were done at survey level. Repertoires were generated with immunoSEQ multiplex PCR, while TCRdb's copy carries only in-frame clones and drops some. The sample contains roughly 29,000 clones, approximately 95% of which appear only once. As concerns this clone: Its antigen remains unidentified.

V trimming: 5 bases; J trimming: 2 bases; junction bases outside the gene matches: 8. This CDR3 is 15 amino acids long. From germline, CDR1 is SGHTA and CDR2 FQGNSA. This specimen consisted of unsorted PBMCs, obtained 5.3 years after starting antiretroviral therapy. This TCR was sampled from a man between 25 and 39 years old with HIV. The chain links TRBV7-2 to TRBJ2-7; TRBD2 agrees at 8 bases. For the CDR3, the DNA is TGTGCCAGCAGCCCCGATAGCGGGAACCCCTACGAGCAGTACTTC. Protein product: CASSPDSGNPYEQYF.